The rows below give T cell receptor beta chains drawn from one sample of a study of cytotoxic CD8 clonotypes in ibrutinib-treated CLL. The protocol was immunoSEQ multiplex PCR, while the TCRdb copy is restricted to in-frame clones and leaves out a portion. Seen here are more than 85,000 clones, over 60% observed once, and the top ten hold 20% to 25%. The input for sequencing was PBMCs, taken after 24 months of ibrutinib treatment. The receptors were gathered from a human donor with chronic lymphocytic leukemia. Both conserved end residues are part of each CDR3. The D gene is left open where the match is weak. Only part of the rows carry a size: once, few, many, or a class if the clone is expanded.

j_call clone_size d_call v_call cdr3_aa cdr3_nt
TRBJ2-1 NA NA TRBV27 CASSRYLARSYNEQFF TGTGCCAGCAGTCGCTATCTAGCGAGGTCCTACAATGAGCAGTTCTTC
TRBJ1-1 NA NA TRBV7-2 CASSSKIPPARGAFF TGTGCCAGCAGCTCAAAAATCCCCCCTGCAAGAGGAGCTTTCTTT
TRBJ2-7 NA NA TRBV5-1 CASSPTSGTPGEQYF TGCGCCAGCAGCCCAACATCCGGGACCCCAGGCGAGCAGTACTTC
TRBJ2-1 NA TRBD2 TRBV5-1 CASSFLADNEQFF TGCGCCAGCAGCTTTCTAGCGGACAATGAGCAGTTCTTC
TRBJ2-1 NA TRBD2 TRBV27 CASSFLLITWVASGSNEQFF TGTGCCAGCAGTTTCCTACTAATAACCTGGGTGGCTAGCGGGAGCAATGAGCAGTTCTTC
TRBJ1-1 once TRBD1 TRBV6-1 CASSEWRGQGAFF TGTGCCAGCAGTGAATGGAGGGGGCAAGGGGCTTTCTTT
TRBJ2-2 NA TRBD2 TRBV28 CASRVQFSGLAGVGRAGELFF TGTGCCAGCAGAGTACAGTTCTCCGGACTAGCGGGAGTGGGTAGGGCCGGGGAGCTGTTTTTT
TRBJ2-5 NA TRBD2 TRBV18 CASSPSGGGETQYF TGTGCCAGCTCACCTTCCGGGGGGGGAGAGACCCAGTACTTC
TRBJ1-1 few NA TRBV6-1 CASSEGAREAFF TGTGCCAGCAGTGAAGGAGCCCGTGAAGCTTTCTTT
TRBJ2-7 NA TRBD1 TRBV28 CASRTTGQGPYEQYF TGTGCCAGCAGGACCACTGGACAGGGGCCCTACGAGCAGTACTTC
TRBJ1-3 NA TRBD1 TRBV5-3 CAIGGQGDSGNTIYF TGTGCCATCGGGGGACAGGGAGACTCTGGAAACACCATATATTTT
TRBJ2-1 NA TRBD2 TRBV30 CAWSVHGKGLAGNEQFF TGTGCCTGGAGTGTTCACGGGAAGGGGCTAGCGGGAAATGAGCAGTTCTTC
TRBJ2-1 few NA TRBV28 CASSPYNEQFF TGTGCCAGCAGTCCTTACAATGAGCAGTTCTTC
TRBJ1-3 NA NA TRBV4-3 CASSQGAGPGNTIYF TGCGCCAGCAGCCAAGGCGCAGGGCCTGGAAACACCATATATTTT